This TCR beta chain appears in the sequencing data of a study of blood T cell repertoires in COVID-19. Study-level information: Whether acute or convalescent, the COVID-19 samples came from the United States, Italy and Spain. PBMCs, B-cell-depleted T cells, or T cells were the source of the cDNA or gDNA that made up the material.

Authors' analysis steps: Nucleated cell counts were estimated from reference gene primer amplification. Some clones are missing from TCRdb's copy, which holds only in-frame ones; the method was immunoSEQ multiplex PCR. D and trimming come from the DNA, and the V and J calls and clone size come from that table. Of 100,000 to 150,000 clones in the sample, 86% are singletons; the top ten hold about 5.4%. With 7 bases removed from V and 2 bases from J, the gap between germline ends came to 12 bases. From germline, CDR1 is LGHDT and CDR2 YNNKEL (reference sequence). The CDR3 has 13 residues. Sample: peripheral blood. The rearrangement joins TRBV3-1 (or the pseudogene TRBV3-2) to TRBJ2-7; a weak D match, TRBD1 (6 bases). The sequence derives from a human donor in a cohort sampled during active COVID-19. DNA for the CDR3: TGTGCCAGCACCCCAGGGGAACCCTACGAGCAGTACTTC. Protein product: CASTPGEPYEQYF.